Presented here are 19 T cell receptor beta chains from one specimen sequenced in a study of beta chain features in type 1 diabetes (dated by TCRdb to between 2017 and 2018). The library was built by means of the immunoSEQ multiplex PCR assay. The entire amount of isolated RNA was reverse transcribed using the High Capacity cDNA Reverse Transcription Kit, so the sequenced TCRB transcripts were expressed ones. What TCRdb holds here is the immuneACCESS table cut down to in-frame rearrangements. Part of the clones is not present; checked against another copy, under half of the missing clones reflect an unresolved V gene, and the others are unexplained. For this sample there are roughly 370,000 clones; 11% to 15% appear just once. The biggest ten clones account for under 0.04% of the sample. The sequencing input was naive CD4+ T cells from blood. Interpreted using the paper, the cell subset or site label stands for: true naive CD4+ T cells. The receptors shown here come from a man aged 25-40 years in good health.

The sample holds a few counts of this clone. V is TRBV29-1 and J is TRBJ2-5; D not certain. Trimming stripped 3 bases from V and 3 bases from J, with 11 bases between. This CDR3 comprises 13 residues. The V gene's germline CDR1 is SQVTM and CDR2 ANQGSEA. As DNA, the CDR3 is TGCAGCGTTGATAGGGATGGCGAAGAGACCCAGTACTTC. Its translation is CSVDRDGEETQYF. The entire variable domain, with the rest obtained from reference TRBV29-1 and TRBJ2-5, is as follows: SAVISQKPSRDICQRGTSLTIQCQVDSQVTMMFWYRQQPGQSLTLIATANQGSEATYESGFVIDKFPISRPNLTFSTLTVSNMSPEDSSIYLCSVDRDGEETQYFGPGTRLLVL.

The CDR3 protein is CAWSVYYEQFF. The CDR3 DNA follows: TGTGCCTGGAGTGTATATTATGAGCAGTTCTTC. The chain joins TRBV30 to TRBJ2-1; D unclear. CDR3 length: 11 amino acids. The germline V gene encodes CDR1 GTSNPN and CDR2 SVGIG (reference sequence). V shed 0 bases and J shed 8 bases, with 5 bases lying between them.

V is TRBV5-1 and J is TRBJ2-2; 10 nucleotides agree with TRBD2. Germline V gene sequence: CDR1 SGHRS, CDR2 YFSETQ. The CDR3 contains 17 residues. V trimming: 0 bases; J trimming: 6 bases; junction bases outside the gene matches: 8. As DNA, the CDR3 is TGCGCCAGCAGCTTGGCCGGGCTAGCGGGAGCGGCCGGGGAGCTGTTTTTT. Its translation is CASSLAGLAGAAGELFF.

The CDR3 DNA is TGTGCCTCACGGCGGGAAGCGGGGAGCTCCTACAATGAGCAGTTCTTC. Translation: CASRREAGSSYNEQFF. V gene TRBV19 combines with J gene TRBJ2-1, with TRBD2 matching over 7 bases. CDR3 length equals 16 residues. Trimming cost V 11 bases and J 0 bases; bases outside gene matches: 13. Germline V gene lookup returns CDR1 LNHDA and CDR2 SQIVND (reference sequence). The full variable domain, in which reference TRBV19 and TRBJ2-1 provide the parts outside the CDR3, is DGGITQSPKYLFRKEGQNVTLSCEQNLNHDAMYWYRQDPGQGLRLIYYSQIVNDFQKGDIAEGYSVSREKKESFPLTVTSAQKNPTAFYLCASRREAGSSYNEQFFGPGTRLTVL.

In this sample, this clone turned up a few times. This sequence joins TRBV25-1 and TRBJ2-5; possible D gene TRBD2, 6 bases. The germline CDR1 and CDR2 sequences are MGHDK and SYGVNS. The CDR3 is 14 amino acids. Trimming removed 1 base at V and 6 bases at J, with 12 bases between. CDR3 coding DNA: TGTGCCAGCAGTGAATGGAGGGTAGGGCAGACCCAGTACTTC. This codes for CASSEWRVGQTQYF.

This clone was counted only a few times. The chain employs TRBV19 and TRBJ1-4, with 8 positions matching TRBD1. The germline CDR1 and CDR2 sequences are LNHDA and SQIVND (reference sequence). Trimming removed 2 bases from V and 8 bases from J; junction bases left unmatched: 4. This CDR3 has 14 amino acids. This CDR3 reads CASSILQGGEKLFF. The CDR3 nucleotides are TGTGCCAGTAGTATATTACAGGGGGGCGAAAAACTGTTTTTT.

This clone was seen a few times. The gene calls are TRBV29-1 and TRBJ2-3, with D perhaps matching TRBD1 (6 bases). The V and J ends lost 4 bases and 4 bases respectively, with 9 bases between them. This CDR3 spans 12 amino acids. Germline V gene data show CDR1 as SQVTM and CDR2 as ANQGSEA. The CDR3 here is CSVGGGADTQYF. CDR3 in DNA: TGCAGCGTTGGTGGGGGCGCAGATACGCAGTATTTT.

The rearrangement links TRBV27 to TRBJ2-6; D may be TRBD1 (5 bases). The V gene's germline CDR1 is MNHEY and CDR2 SMNVEV (reference sequence). The V gene lost 6 bases and the J gene lost 0 bases, with 18 bases spanning the gap. The CDR3 consists of 18 residues. The chain's CDR3 is CASRYTQGWGSGANVLTF. The CDR3 region has the DNA TGTGCCAGCAGATACACTCAGGGATGGGGCTCTGGGGCCAACGTCCTGACTTTC.

This rearrangement joins TRBV6-1 to TRBJ2-5; D not resolved. The CDR3 runs 14 residues. Trimming cost V 6 bases and J 3 bases, with 14 bases left between them. The germline V gene encodes CDR1 MNHNS and CDR2 SASEGT. The CDR3 region is CASRESGREETQYF. The CDR3 DNA reads TGTGCCAGCAGGGAGAGTGGAAGGGAAGAGACCCAGTACTTC.

This clone has more than one count but fewer than ten. V and J are TRBV27 and TRBJ1-4; 7 bases agree with TRBD1. V shed 6 bases, J shed 3 bases, and the junction held 10 bases outside the gene matches. The CDR3 is 16 amino acids. Germline-derived CDR1 and CDR2 are MNHEY and SMNVEV (reference sequence). CDR3 loop: CASRIGQVGANEKLFF. In DNA form, the CDR3 reads TGTGCCAGCAGGATAGGACAGGTCGGGGCTAATGAAAAACTGTTTTTT. The variable domain in full, completed from reference TRBV27 and TRBJ1-4, reads EAQVTQNPRYLITVTGKKLTVTCSQNMNHEYMSWYRQDPGLGLRQIYYSMNVEVTDKGDVPEGYKVSRKEKRNFPLILESPSPNQTSLYFCASRIGQVGANEKLFFGSGTQLSVL.

The sample holds a few counts of this clone. This chain joins TRBV29-1 and TRBJ1-5; TRBD1 matches at 7 bases. Trimming took 4 bases from V and 5 from J; bases not matched to a gene: 8. CDR1 SQVTM and CDR2 ANQGSEA come from the germline V gene. The CDR3 length is 14 residues. The CDR3 sequence: CSVVQGNSDQPQHF. The CDR3 nucleotides read TGCAGCGTTGTACAGGGGAATTCAGATCAGCCCCAGCATTTT.

This clone was seen only a few times. This chain connects TRBV29-1 to TRBJ1-1; D is ambiguous. Germline CDR1 SQVTM, CDR2 ANQGSEA. CDR3 length: 13 amino acids. V gave up 5 bases and J gave up 0 bases, with 10 bases separating them. This CDR3 is CSVRGLMNTEAFF. CDR3 bases: TGCAGCGTTAGAGGCCTCATGAACACTGAAGCTTTCTTT.

The chain recombines TRBV5-1 with TRBJ2-7; TRBD1 aligns across 8 bases. CDR1 is SGHRS and CDR2 is YFSETQ in the germline V gene. The CDR3 extends over 15 amino acids. V gave up 4 bases and J gave up 2 bases; unmatched junction bases: 8. DNA of the CDR3: TGCGCCAGCAGCGACCGGGACAGGTTAGCCTACGAGCAGTACTTC. Its translation is CASSDRDRLAYEQYF. Drawing the rest from reference TRBV5-1 and TRBJ2-7, the complete variable domain is KAGVTQTPRYLIKTRGQQVTLSCSPISGHRSVSWYQQTPGQGLQFLFEYFSETQRNKGNFPGRFSGRQFSNSRSEMNVSTLELGDSALYLCASSDRDRLAYEQYFGPGTRLTVT.

The sample holds a few counts of this clone. The chain links TRBV10-2 to TRBJ2-7, with a possible D match to TRBD2 (5 bases). The germline CDR1 and CDR2 sequences are WSHSY and SAAADI. V dropped 6 bases and J dropped 6 bases, with 9 bases sitting between them. This CDR3 spans 11 amino acids. The chain's CDR3 is CASRGAGEQYV. The CDR3 DNA is TGCGCCAGCAGAGGCGCGGGCGAGCAGTACGTC.

This chain joins TRBV6-5 and TRBJ2-5; 7 bases line up with TRBD1. The CDR3 sequence is 14 residues long. The V and J ends lost 2 bases and 2 bases, in that order; junction bases with no gene match: 2. Per the germline V gene, CDR1 is MNHEY and CDR2 is SVGAGI. CDR3 DNA: TGTGCCAGCAGTTACACACAGGGGCAAGAGACCCAGTACTTC. Amino acids: CASSYTQGQETQYF.

The rearrangement links TRBV10-3 to TRBJ2-7; D is unclear. CDR3 length: 14 residues. Germline CDR1 ENHRY, CDR2 SYGVKD. The V gene lost 0 bases and the J gene lost 2 bases, with 8 bases spanning the gap. The CDR3 loop is CAISESTSTYEQYF. The DNA of the CDR3 is TGTGCCATCAGTGAGTCGACTTCGACCTACGAGCAGTACTTC.

The V call is TRBV4-1, the J call TRBJ1-6, with unresolved D. Trimming shortened V by 0 bases and J by 10 bases, and 13 bases separated the two germline ends. The CDR3 contains 15 residues. The germline V gene has CDR1 MGHRA and CDR2 YSYEKL. In DNA form, the CDR3 reads TGCGCCAGCAGCCAAGACCGGCAGTTCGACTCACCCCTCCACTTT. Its protein product is CASSQDRQFDSPLHF.

The chain links TRBV11-2 to TRBJ1-1; a weak D match, TRBD1 (5 bases). This CDR3 comprises 15 residues. Germline-derived CDR1 and CDR2 are SGHAT and FQNNGV. V lost 1 base, J lost 4 bases, and 13 bases lay in between. In DNA form, the CDR3 reads TGTGCCAGCAGCTTAGTCTCACAGGTTCTCACTGAAGCTTTCTTT. Encoded protein: CASSLVSQVLTEAFF.

The chain recombines TRBV5-1 with TRBJ2-4, with 7 positions matching TRBD1. Germline lookup yields CDR1 SGHRS and CDR2 YFSETQ. CDR3 length: 15 residues. Germline trimming cut 4 bases from V and 1 base from J; bases unmatched to any gene: 5. CDR3 sequence: CASSRPTGAKNIQYF. CDR3 nucleotides: TGCGCCAGCAGCCGCCCGACAGGGGCCAAAAACATTCAGTACTTC.